One TCR beta chain is described in this entry. Its antigen is as yet unknown. PCR employed 60 Vbeta and 13 Jbeta primers. Only in-frame clones appear in the TCRdb table, and some are missing; sequencing was by immunoSEQ multiplex PCR. The table has about 140,000 clones, 65% to 85% seen once. V was clipped by 8 bases and J by 5 bases; unmatched bases: 12. The CDR3 length is 15 residues. Germline V gene sequence: CDR1 KGHSH, CDR2 LQKENI. The entry originates in a study of cytomegalovirus exposure and HLA in healthy donors. Study-wide context: Of the donors genotyped, several hundred in all, 80% to 85% fell in the Caucasian-associated ancestry cluster. General observations from the study: Available immune exposure information covered CMV serostatus only.

The TCR comes from a man aged 18 to 29 in good health and CMV-seronegative. This chain links TRBV18 with TRBJ2-5, with 9 bases that match TRBD1. The specimen sequenced was PBMCs. The CDR3 spells CASKQPGTGRETQYF. The CDR3 nucleotides read TGTGCCAGCAAACAACCCGGGACAGGGAGGGAGACCCAGTACTTC.